Sequencing of this TCR beta chain was carried out in a study of CD8+ T cells in alopecia areata. It was cDNA, reverse transcribed from extracted RNA, that served as the sequencing template. Data came from immunoSEQ multiplex PCR; TCRdb stores just in-frame clones and leaves some out. The data hold over 200,000 clones, with under 70% observed a single time. This clone has just a few counts. The treatment here: oral pan-JAK inhibitor, 5-10 mg twice daily. Alopecia areata patients provided lesional scalp punch biopsies and peripheral blood. The V gene end was trimmed by 3 bases and the J gene end by 4 bases; junction bases not matched to a gene: 8. Germline values: CDR1 SGHTA, CDR2 FQGNSA. The CDR3 is 16 amino acids.

The sample in question was CD4+ T cells sorted from blood, obtained at week 4, from a patient treated with tofacitinib. This TCR came from a human donor with alopecia areata. The chain has TRBV7-2 and TRBJ1-5; 8 nucleotides match TRBD1. The CDR3 nucleotides are TGTGCCAGCAGCTTCACGGGAACAGGGGGGAATCAGCCCCAGCATTTT. Amino acids: CASSFTGTGGNQPQHF.